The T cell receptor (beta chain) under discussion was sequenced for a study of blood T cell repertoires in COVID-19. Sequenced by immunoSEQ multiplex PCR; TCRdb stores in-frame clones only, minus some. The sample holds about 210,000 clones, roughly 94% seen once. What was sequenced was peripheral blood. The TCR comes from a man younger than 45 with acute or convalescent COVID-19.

CDR3 amino acids: CSVRQDGNQPQHF. The CDR3 DNA reads TGCAGCGTTAGGCAGGATGGGAATCAGCCCCAGCATTTT. The chain couples TRBV29-1 to TRBJ1-5; no firm D call. Per germline, CDR1 SQVTM and CDR2 ANQGSEA. V lost 5 bases and J lost 4, with 12 bases in between. The CDR3 extends over 13 amino acids. Full variable domain (rest looked up from reference TRBV29-1 and TRBJ1-5): SAVISQKPSRDICQRGTSLTIQCQVDSQVTMMFWYRQQPGQSLTLIATANQGSEATYESGFVIDKFPISRPNLTFSTLTVSNMSPEDSSIYLCSVRQDGNQPQHFGDGTRLSIL.